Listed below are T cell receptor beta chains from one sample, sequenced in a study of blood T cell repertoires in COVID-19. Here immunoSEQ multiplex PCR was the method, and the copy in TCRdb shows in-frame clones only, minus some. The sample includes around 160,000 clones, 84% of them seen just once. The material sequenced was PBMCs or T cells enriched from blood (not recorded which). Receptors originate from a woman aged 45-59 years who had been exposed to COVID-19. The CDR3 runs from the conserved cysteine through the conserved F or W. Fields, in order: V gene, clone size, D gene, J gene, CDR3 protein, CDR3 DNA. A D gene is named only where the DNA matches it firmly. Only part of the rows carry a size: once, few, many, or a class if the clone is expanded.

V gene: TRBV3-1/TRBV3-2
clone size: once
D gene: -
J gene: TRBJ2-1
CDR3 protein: CASSQDPRDSLFF
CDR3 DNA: TGTGCCAGCAGCCAAGATCCGAGGGACTCTCTGTTCTTC

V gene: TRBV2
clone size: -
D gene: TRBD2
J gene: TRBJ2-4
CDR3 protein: CASGAGGPANIQYF
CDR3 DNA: TGTGCCAGCGGAGCGGGGGGGCCCGCAAACATTCAGTACTTC

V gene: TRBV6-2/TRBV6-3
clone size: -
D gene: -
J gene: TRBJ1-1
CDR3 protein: CASSFYPYEADITEAFF
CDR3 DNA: TGTGCCAGCAGTTTCTACCCCTACGAGGCTGATATCACTGAAGCTTTCTTT

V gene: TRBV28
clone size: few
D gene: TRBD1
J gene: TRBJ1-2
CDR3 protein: CASSGQGLLGYTF
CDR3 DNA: TGTGCCAGCAGTGGACAGGGCCTCTTAGGCTACACCTTC

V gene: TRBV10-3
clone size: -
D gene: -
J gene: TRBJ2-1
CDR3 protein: CAIRGREGFMSLF
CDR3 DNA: TGTGCCATCAGGGGCAGGGAAGGTTTTATGTCTCTCTTC

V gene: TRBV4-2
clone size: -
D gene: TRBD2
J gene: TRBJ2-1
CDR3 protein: CASSQDNPSGGYNEQFF
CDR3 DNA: TGTGCCAGCAGCCAAGATAACCCCTCCGGGGGGTATAATGAGCAGTTCTTC

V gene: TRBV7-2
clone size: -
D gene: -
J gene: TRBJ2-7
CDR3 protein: CASSPAGSYEQYF
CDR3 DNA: TGTGCCAGCAGCCCCGCCGGGAGCTACGAGCAGTACTTC

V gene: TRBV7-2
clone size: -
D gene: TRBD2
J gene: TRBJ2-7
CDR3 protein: CASSLGSGGREQYF
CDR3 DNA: TGTGCCAGCAGCTTAGGCAGCGGGGGACGCGAGCAGTACTTC

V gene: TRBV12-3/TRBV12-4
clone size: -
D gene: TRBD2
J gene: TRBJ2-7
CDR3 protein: CASSLPGLAEQYF
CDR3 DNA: TGTGCCAGCAGTTTACCCGGACTAGCCGAGCAGTACTTC

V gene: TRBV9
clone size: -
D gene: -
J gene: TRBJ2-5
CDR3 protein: CASSPQPWTVQETQYF
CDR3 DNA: TGTGCCAGCAGCCCACAGCCCTGGACTGTACAAGAGACCCAGTACTTC

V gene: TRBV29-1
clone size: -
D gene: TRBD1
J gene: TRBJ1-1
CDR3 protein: CSGKTGTGAGTEAFF
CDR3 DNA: TGCAGCGGGAAAACCGGGACAGGGGCCGGCACTGAAGCTTTCTTT

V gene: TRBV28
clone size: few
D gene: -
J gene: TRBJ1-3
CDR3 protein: CASRTTVLSASGNTIYF
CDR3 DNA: TGTGCCAGCAGGACGACAGTGCTATCAGCCTCTGGAAACACCATATATTTT

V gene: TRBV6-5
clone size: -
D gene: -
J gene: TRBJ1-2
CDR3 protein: CASSSTNSYGYTF
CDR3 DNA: TGTGCCAGCAGCTCTACGAACAGCTATGGCTACACCTTC

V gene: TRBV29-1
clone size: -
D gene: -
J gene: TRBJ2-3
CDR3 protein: CSVERESQYF
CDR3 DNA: TGCAGCGTTGAACGTGAGTCACAGTATTTT

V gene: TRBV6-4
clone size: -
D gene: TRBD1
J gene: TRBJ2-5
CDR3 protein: CASRTPRTGVETQYF
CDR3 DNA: TGTGCCAGCCGTACCCCGCGGACAGGGGTGGAGACCCAGTACTTC

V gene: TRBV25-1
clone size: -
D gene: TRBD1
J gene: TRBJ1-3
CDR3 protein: CASSKSGTATSAGNTIYF
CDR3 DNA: TGTGCCAGCAGCAAATCCGGGACAGCTACCTCTGCCGGAAACACCATATATTTT

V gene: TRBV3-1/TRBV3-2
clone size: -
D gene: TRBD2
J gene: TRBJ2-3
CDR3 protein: CASSPIRQSPSGAPTDTQYF
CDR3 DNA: TGTGCCAGCAGCCCTATTAGGCAGTCACCTAGCGGAGCCCCCACAGATACGCAGTATTTT

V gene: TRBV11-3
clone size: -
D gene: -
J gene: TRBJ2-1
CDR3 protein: CASSSDVAGYNEQFF
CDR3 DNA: TGTGCCAGCAGCTCAGATGTGGCAGGGTACAATGAGCAGTTCTTC

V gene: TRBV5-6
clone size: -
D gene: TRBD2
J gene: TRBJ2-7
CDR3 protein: CASSSLAGGSEQYF
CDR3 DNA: TGTGCCAGCAGCTCACTAGCGGGAGGATCCGAGCAGTACTTC

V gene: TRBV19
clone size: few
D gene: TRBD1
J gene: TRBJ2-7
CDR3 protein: CASSIDAQGAYYEQYF
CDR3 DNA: TGTGCCAGTAGTATAGATGCACAGGGGGCTTACTACGAGCAGTACTTC

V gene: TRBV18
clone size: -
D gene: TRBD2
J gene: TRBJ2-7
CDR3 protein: CASSPPGLAVYEQYF
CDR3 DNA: TGTGCCAGCTCACCCCCGGGACTAGCGGTGTACGAGCAGTACTTC

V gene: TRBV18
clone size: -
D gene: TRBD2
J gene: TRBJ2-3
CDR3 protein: CASSSKAGGGSDTQYF
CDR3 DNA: TGTGCCAGCTCATCCAAAGCGGGAGGAGGCTCAGATACGCAGTATTTT

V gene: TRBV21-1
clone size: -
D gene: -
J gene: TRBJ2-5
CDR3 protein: CASSSKETQYF
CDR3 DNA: TGTGCCAGCAGCTCTAAGGAGACCCAGTACTTC

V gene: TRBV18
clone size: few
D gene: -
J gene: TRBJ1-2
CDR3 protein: CASSPQRGVYGYTF
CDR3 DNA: TGTGCCAGCTCACCACAACGGGGGGTTTATGGCTACACCTTC

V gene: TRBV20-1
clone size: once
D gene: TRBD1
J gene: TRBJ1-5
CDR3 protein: CSASLGQGGNQPQHF
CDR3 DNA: TGCAGTGCTAGTCTCGGGCAGGGGGGCAATCAGCCCCAGCATTTT